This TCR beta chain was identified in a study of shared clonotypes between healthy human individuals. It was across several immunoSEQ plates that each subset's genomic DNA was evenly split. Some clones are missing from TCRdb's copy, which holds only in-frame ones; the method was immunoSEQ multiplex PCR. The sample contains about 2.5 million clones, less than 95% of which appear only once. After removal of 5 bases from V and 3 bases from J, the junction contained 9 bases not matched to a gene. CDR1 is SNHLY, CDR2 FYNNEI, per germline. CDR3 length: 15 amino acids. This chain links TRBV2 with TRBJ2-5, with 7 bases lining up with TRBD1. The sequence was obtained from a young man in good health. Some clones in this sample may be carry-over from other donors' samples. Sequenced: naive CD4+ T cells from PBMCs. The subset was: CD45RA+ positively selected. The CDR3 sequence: CASSPILGTEETQYF. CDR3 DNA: TGTGCCAGCAGTCCCATCCTCGGGACAGAAGAGACCCAGTACTTC.